This TCR beta chain originates from a study of T cells in tuberculosis. Clones were read by immunoSEQ multiplex PCR, and TCRdb kept only the in-frame ones, dropping some. Of some 41,000 clones listed, about 94% are singletons. The V gene's germline CDR1 is LNHDA and CDR2 SQIVND (reference sequence). The CDR3 is 15 residues long. Trimming cost V 3 bases and J 7 bases; bases outside gene matches: 10. This chain links TRBV19 with TRBJ2-5; 8 nucleotides align to TRBD1. The sequence came from a donor aged 10 to 29 with latent tuberculosis or without tuberculosis infection. Some clones in this sample may be carry-over from other donors' samples. The specimen was PBMCs. In DNA, the CDR3 is TGTGCCAGTAGTATGAGGCAGGGGGCCCCCACGACCCAGTACTTC. Protein product: CASSMRQGAPTTQYF.